This TCR beta chain appears in the sequencing data of a study of blood T cell dynamics during melanoma immunotherapy. Using immunoSEQ multiplex PCR, the repertoire was profiled, and TCRdb retains in-frame clones only, with some absent. The sample yields some 14,000 clones, about 90% seen once. The time point was: week 3, after first cycle of checkpoint inhibitor. The CDR3 consists of 14 residues. Germline values: CDR1 SGHTA, CDR2 FQGNSA. The V end was cut by 4 bases, the J end by 0 bases, with 10 bases between. Sequences were derived from blood, sampled from a patient treated with checkpoint blockade. The sequence came from a human donor with melanoma. The rearrangement uses TRBV7-2 and TRBJ2-7, with D perhaps TRBD2 (5 bases). In nucleotides, the CDR3 is TGTGCCAGCAGCTCGGGATCCGGCTCCTACGAGCAGTACTTC. Amino acids: CASSSGSGSYEQYF. The variable domain in full, completed from reference TRBV7-2 and TRBJ2-7, reads GAGVSQSPSNKVTEKGKDVELRCDPISGHTALYWYRQSLGQGLEFLIYFQGNSAPDKSGLPSDRFSAERTGGSVSTLTIQRTQQEDSAVYLCASSSGSGSYEQYFGPGTRLTVT.